A single sample gave rise to the 27 T cell receptor beta chains below, sequenced in a study of tumor and adjacent non-tumor tissue in lung cancer. RNA was extracted from bulk tissue without any cell sorting. This non-tumor lung sample came from over 3 cm beyond the tumor edge. A modified ARM-PCR protocol with three rounds of nested PCR amplified TCRbeta. In TCRdb, the multiplex PCR reads were re-called with MiXCR into one record per CDR3 protein. The sample has approximately 62,000 distinct CDR3 sequences; 61% are singletons. The sample comprised distant non-tumor lung tissue. These receptors were taken from a man aged 65 to 79 with non-small cell lung cancer.

This clonotype was observed a handful of times. This may arise from a read error, as a much more abundant clone is one base away. V gene TRBV29-1 combines with J gene TRBJ2-3; D is undetermined. V was pared by 2 bases and J by 11 bases, with 17 bases between. CDR3 size: 13 residues. The V gene's germline CDR1 is SQVTM and CDR2 ANQGSEA. CDR3 nucleotide sequence: TGCAGCGTTGAACTTGATGGTGGGTTTATGCAGTATTTT. Amino acids: CSVELDGGFMQYF.

A few counts support this clonotype. This may arise from a read error, as a much more abundant clone is one base away. This sequence joins TRBV29-1 and TRBJ2-7; maybe TRBD2 (7 bases). This CDR3 spans 14 amino acids. The germline gives CDR1 SQVTM, CDR2 ANQGSEA. The CDR3 here is CNARGGEVNYEQYF. Written as DNA, the CDR3 is TGCAACGCTAGAGGGGGGGAAGTTAACTACGAGCAGTACTTC.

This clonotype was picked up one time. One end of the junction is discordant with germline, which a read error may explain. The gene calls are TRBV5-6 and TRBJ2-4; perhaps TRBD2 as D (7 bases). CDR3 length equals 16 residues. The germline V gene has CDR1 SGHDT and CDR2 YYEEEE. The CDR3 here is CTSSLRGRWAKNIQYF. The DNA for the CDR3 is TGTACCAGCAGCTTGCGGGGGCGATGGGCCAAAAACATTCAGTACTTC.

Concerning this clonotype itself: The final CDR3 position lacks the conserved phenylalanine or tryptophan, pointing to a likely read error. The V and J genes are TRBV6-5 and TRBJ1-1; D not resolved. This CDR3 comprises 15 residues. Per the germline V gene, CDR1 is MNHEY and CDR2 is SVGAGI. The CDR3, as DNA: TGTGCCAACAGTTACTCCGGTTTCTCCAACACTGAAGCTTTCTCT. This sequence encodes CANSYSGFSNTEAFS.

About this clonotype: Without the conserved terminal phenylalanine or tryptophan, this CDR3 likely stems from a read error. The genes are TRBV11-3 and TRBJ2-4; possibly TRBD2 for D (6 bases). Per the germline V gene, CDR1 is SGHNT and CDR2 is YENEEA. V was shortened by 2 bases and J by 6 bases, with 17 bases between the two germline ends. This CDR3 spans 16 amino acids. Here the CDR3 DNA reads TGTGCCAGCAGCTTAAACGCGGGGCAAACCAGAAACATTCAGTACTCC. This translates into CASSLNAGQTRNIQYS.

A remark on this clonotype: The germline gene is not matched at one end of the junction; a read error may be the cause. This chain uses TRBV11-2 with TRBJ2-2, with a tentative D call TRBD2 (5 bases). Germline V gene data show CDR1 as SGHAT and CDR2 as FQNNGV. The CDR3 totals 15 residues. CDR3 sequence (DNA): TGTGGCAGCAGCTTATTAATGGGTAGCACCTGGGAGCTCTTTTTT. Its translation: CGSSLLMGSTWELFF.

As to this clonotype: A much larger clone is a single base away; this may be a read error. The CDR3 loop reads CASSLEEKNIQYF. CDR3 DNA sequence: TGTGCCAGCAGTTTAGAGGAAAAAAACATTCAGTACTTC. The chain uses TRBV12-3 or TRBV12-4 and TRBJ2-4, with D hard to call. The V and J ends lost 1 base and 4 bases respectively, with 5 bases between them. The CDR3 spans 13 residues.

The chain carries TRBV5-6 and TRBJ2-7; D unresolved. Deletions cut 1 base from V and 10 bases from J, with 12 bases between. Germline V gene data show CDR1 as SGHDT and CDR2 as YYEEEE. The CDR3 consists of 12 residues. The CDR3 DNA follows: TGTGCCAGCAGCTTGTCCAGTAGAGAACAGTACTTC. Translation gives CASSLSSREQYF.

The chain carries TRBV29-1 and TRBJ2-3; D is tentatively TRBD1 or TRBD2 (5 bases each). CDR1 is SQVTM and CDR2 is ANQGSEA in the germline V gene. This CDR3 contains 14 residues. V lost 4 bases and J 6 bases, leaving 17 bases between the germline ends. The CDR3, as DNA: TGCAGCGTTGCGACGTCGGGGCCAAGGGATACGCAGTATTTT. Its protein product is CSVATSGPRDTQYF.

In its sample, this clonotype was seen once. An end of the junction does not agree with germline; a read error may underlie this. The chain has TRBV11-3 and TRBJ2-3; no firm D call. The V gene's germline CDR1 is SGHNT and CDR2 YENEEA. CDR3 size: 16 residues. CDR3 sequence reads: CASSLPPGGNTDMQYF. The CDR3 DNA reads as TGTGCCAGCAGCTTACCCCCAGGTGGGAACACAGATATGCAGTATTTT.

About this clonotype: It may be a read error: a sequence one base away is much more abundant. The V gene is TRBV6-1, the J gene TRBJ1-5, with 7 nucleotides matching TRBD1. With 4 bases clipped from V and 0 bases from J, the junction kept 6 bases outside the gene matches. CDR1 MNHNS and CDR2 SASEGT come from the germline V gene. The CDR3 has 16 residues. The CDR3 coding sequence is TGTGCCAGCAGTGTTAACAGGGGCCATAGCAATCAGCCCCAGCATTTT. Protein product: CASSVNRGHSNQPQHF.

This clonotype has a count of ten or more. The V gene is TRBV5-1, the J gene TRBJ1-4, with TRBD1 matching over 8 bases. Per the germline V gene, CDR1 is SGHRS and CDR2 is YFSETQ. Trimming removed 8 bases from V and 12 bases from J; junction bases left unmatched: 6. This CDR3 spans 11 amino acids. CDR3 bases: TGCGCCAGTTCAACAGGGGGGGAACTGTTTTTT. This gives the protein CASSTGGELFF.

Notes on this clonotype: A much larger clone lies a single base off, so this may be a read error. The conserved final phenylalanine or tryptophan is absent from the CDR3, which likely points to a read error. The DNA is omitted, as the CDR3 cannot be located on it reliably, and the CDR3 follows TCRdb's listing. The chain links TRBV11-2 to TRBJ1-2; whether TRBD1, the table's D call, matches the DNA was not checked. The CDR3 contains 13 residues when both ends are counted. The germline CDR1 and CDR2 sequences are SGHAT and FQNNGV. The CDR3 sequence is CASSPRWQGDTTL.

With respect to this clonotype: The conserved phenylalanine or tryptophan is not found at the CDR3 terminus, so this likely reflects a read error. The J gene is TRBJ1-3, the V gene TRBV10-3; D perhaps matches TRBD1 (6 bases). CDR3 length: 15 amino acids. Looked up from germline, CDR1 is ENHRY and CDR2 is SYGVKD. The CDR3 bases are TGTGCTATCTCCGGCGGGGGCGGCTCTGGAAACACCATATATCTT. Protein product: CAISGGGGSGNTIYL.

This clonotype was recorded many times. J is TRBJ2-7 and V is TRBV20-1; 9 bases are a match to TRBD2. The CDR3 contains 13 residues. Germline V lookup: CDR1 DFQATT, CDR2 SNEGSKA (reference sequence). V lost 7 bases, J lost 4 bases, and 8 bases stayed unmatched. CDR3 sequence: CSVGREGPYEQYF. CDR3 DNA sequence: TGCAGTGTAGGGCGGGAGGGCCCGTACGAGCAGTACTTC.

With respect to this clonotype: A clone one base away is much larger, so this may be a read error. The gene calls are TRBV30 and TRBJ2-1; D might be TRBD1 (6 bases). V lost 2 bases and J 10 bases, leaving 24 bases between the germline ends. Per germline, CDR1 GTSNPN and CDR2 SVGIG (reference sequence). The CDR3 extends over 16 amino acids. CDR3 loop: CAWSLIGAGVRQEQFF. The CDR3 region has the DNA TGTGCCTGGAGTCTAATTGGGGCAGGGGTAAGACAAGAGCAGTTCTTC.

This clonotype was seen many times. The rearrangement joins TRBV10-3 to TRBJ2-7, with D perhaps matching TRBD2 (5 bases). The CDR3 has 11 amino acids. Per the germline V gene, CDR1 is ENHRY and CDR2 is SYGVKD. V was trimmed by 7 bases and J by 7 bases, leaving 11 bases between them. The CDR3 DNA reads as TGTGCCATCATGGAGGATCGGGAGCAGTACTTC. Its translation is CAIMEDREQYF.

This clonotype appeared a single time. This CDR3 fails to terminate in the conserved phenylalanine or tryptophan, so it likely reflects a read error. This chain joins TRBV20-1 and TRBJ2-1; no clear D gene. The CDR3 sequence is 17 residues long. Germline values: CDR1 DFQATT, CDR2 SNEGSKA (reference sequence). Here the CDR3 DNA reads TGCAGTGCTAGGGGTGGTGAGATGAAAGGCTCCTATAATGAGCAGTTCATC. Its translation is CSARGGEMKGSYNEQFI.

In its sample, this clonotype was seen a few times. The rearrangement joins TRBV5-1 to TRBJ2-2; 7 bases are a match to TRBD1. The CDR3 totals 15 residues. Germline V lookup: CDR1 SGHRS, CDR2 YFSETQ. V trimming: 4 bases; J trimming: 1 base; junction bases outside the gene matches: 4. In DNA, the CDR3 is TGCGCCAGCAGCACCTGGGACAGGAACACCGGGGAGCTGTTTTTT. Its protein product is CASSTWDRNTGELFF.

The chain couples TRBV11-2 to TRBJ2-2, with 10 bases matching TRBD1. The CDR3 sequence is 17 residues long. Unmatched junction bases numbered 19, after V lost 4 bases and J lost 14 bases. Germline-derived CDR1 and CDR2 are SGHAT and FQNNGV. The CDR3 DNA reads as TGTGCCAGCAGCTCCGCTCCGGGACAGGGGAACGCCGGAGAACTGTTTTTT. This gives the protein CASSSAPGQGNAGELFF.

This clonotype was picked up many times. V gene TRBV6-1 combines with J gene TRBJ1-2; no clear D. The CDR3 spans 14 residues. Germline V gene sequence: CDR1 MNHNS, CDR2 SASEGT. The ends were cut back, 11 bases at V and 4 bases at J, with 20 bases in the middle. CDR3 nucleotide sequence: TGTGCCGCCCCCAGTCCTGGTCTCCTCTATGGCTACACCTTC. It translates to CAAPSPGLLYGYTF.

Notes on this clonotype: One end of the junction is discordant with germline, which a read error may explain. The chain employs TRBV11-1 and TRBJ2-5, with 7 nucleotides matching TRBD2. Germline CDR1 SGHAT, CDR2 FQDESV (reference sequence). The CDR3 runs 14 residues. CDR3 nucleotides: TGTGCCAGCACCCGGGAGGATCCACAAGAGACCCAGTATTTC. It codes for CASTREDPQETQYF. Filled out from reference TRBV11-1 and TRBJ2-5, the complete variable domain reads EAEVAQSPRYKITEKSQAVAFWCDPISGHATLYWYRQILGQGPELLVQFQDESVVDDSQLPKDRFSAERLKGVDSTLKIQPAELGDSAMYLCASTREDPQETQYFGPGTRLLVL.

On this clonotype itself: One end of the junction fails to match germline, which may point to a read error. The chain carries TRBV5-5 and TRBJ2-1; TRBD2 matches 14 bases. Germline lookup yields CDR1 SGHKS and CDR2 YYEKEE (reference sequence). The CDR3 runs 20 residues. This CDR3 reads CASSLHGLAGGLWGLNEHIF. The CDR3 bases are TGTGCCAGCAGCTTGCATGGACTAGCGGGAGGTCTATGGGGTCTGAATGAGCATATCTTC.

Concerning this clonotype itself: A junction boundary mismatches the germline segment, possibly from a read error. The chain links TRBV11-2 to TRBJ2-7; no definite D call. Germline V gene lookup returns CDR1 SGHAT and CDR2 FQNNGV. The CDR3 totals 14 residues. The DNA of the CDR3 is TGTACCAGTAGCTTAGACCCCGGACCCTACGAGCAGTACTTC. Protein product: CTSSLDPGPYEQYF.

This clonotype was recorded at least ten times. The chain joins TRBV6-6 to TRBJ2-1; no firm D call. Germline-derived CDR1 and CDR2 are MNHNY and SVGAGI (reference sequence). V gave up 0 bases and J gave up 6 bases, with 12 bases separating them. The CDR3 covers 15 residues. CDR3 nucleotides: TGTGCCAGCAGTTACTCTAGGGTGACCGGCAATGAGCAGTTCTTC. Its protein is CASSYSRVTGNEQFF.

This sequence joins TRBV10-3 and TRBJ2-3; D possibly corresponds to TRBD2 (6 bases). Between the trimmed V and J ends, which lost 3 bases and 5 bases, there was a span of 18 bases. This CDR3 is 16 amino acids long. Germline loops: CDR1 ENHRY, CDR2 SYGVKD. This chain's CDR3 is CAISDTNGRGQDTQYF. CDR3 bases: TGTGCCATCAGTGACACTAACGGGAGAGGGCAAGATACGCAGTATTTT.

The gene calls are TRBV4-1 and TRBJ2-5; D call uncertain. The CDR3 totals 12 residues. Trimming pared 0 bases from V and 7 bases from J, leaving 6 bases between. Germline V gene data show CDR1 as MGHRA and CDR2 as YSYEKL. The CDR3 nucleotides are TGCGCCAGCAGCCAAGACCAGGTGACCCAGTACTTC. Protein sequence: CASSQDQVTQYF.